Shown below are 15 T cell receptor beta chains from a single sample sequenced in a study of blood T cells in healthy people across ages. PCR was performed a second time for about 7 to 12 cycles using a sample-barcoded 5' primer and a J-beta primer mix. One entry per CDR3 protein results from TCRdb running MiXCR on the 5' RACE reads. The sample shows some 1.4 million distinct CDR3 sequences, about 43% of them seen only once. Specimen: blood. Source of these receptors: a young woman in good health.

In nucleotides, the CDR3 is TGTGCCAGCAGCAGTCCAGGGACAGGGGACCAAGAGACCCAGTACTTC. Amino acids: CASSSPGTGDQETQYF. The chain has TRBV21-1 and TRBJ2-5; the table's D call, TRBD1, has no DNA check behind it. TRBV21-1 is a recognized pseudogene. The CDR3 runs to 16 residues.

V gene TRBV27 combines with J gene TRBJ2-1; D is perhaps TRBD2 (6 bases). The J call is uncertain, as TRBJ2-7 better fits the DNA end. Looked up from germline, CDR1 is MNHEY and CDR2 is SMNVEV (reference sequence). CDR3 length: 15 amino acids. In DNA form, the CDR3 reads TGTGCCAGCGGAGGGGCTGGCAGGGTCCCCAATGAGCAGTACTTC. It yields the protein CASGGAGRVPNEQYF.

The rearrangement joins TRBV25-1 to TRBJ1-1; D is uncertain. The CDR3 loop spans 16 amino acids. Trimming removed 1 base at V and 4 bases at J, with 16 bases between. Per germline, CDR1 MGHDK and CDR2 SYGVNS. CDR3 sequence: CASSEFFVDGVTEAFF. In DNA, the CDR3 is TGTGCCAGCAGTGAATTTTTCGTTGACGGGGTCACTGAAGCTTTCTTT.

The V gene is TRBV20-1, the J gene TRBJ2-1; a weak D match, TRBD2 (6 bases). CDR3 length equals 15 residues. Trimming left V 0 bases short and J 8 bases short, with 17 bases between. Germline V gives CDR1 DFQATT, CDR2 SNEGSKA (reference sequence). In DNA form, the CDR3 reads TGCAGTGCTAGAGATCTGAAGGGGCCGGGGGATGAGCAGTTCTTC. Its translation: CSARDLKGPGDEQFF.

V usage is TRBV19 and J usage is TRBJ1-1; 9 positions agree with TRBD1. J gave up 3 bases and V 7 bases, and 15 bases lay outside the gene matches. From germline, CDR1 is LNHDA and CDR2 SQIVND (reference sequence). The CDR3 covers 17 residues. CDR3 in amino acids: CASTESGTGIMYTEAFF. DNA of the CDR3: TGTGCCAGTACCGAATCCGGGACAGGGATTATGTACACTGAAGCTTTCTTT. The entire variable domain, with the rest obtained from reference TRBV19 and TRBJ1-1, is as follows: DGGITQSPKYLFRKEGQNVTLSCEQNLNHDAMYWYRQDPGQGLRLIYYSQIVNDFQKGDIAEGYSVSREKKESFPLTVTSAQKNPTAFYLCASTESGTGIMYTEAFFGQGTRLTVV.

J is TRBJ1-2 and V is TRBV28; 9 bases fit TRBD1. Germline values: CDR1 MDHEN, CDR2 SYDVKM. This CDR3 is built from 15 residues. V shed 3 bases and J 3 bases; nucleotides not matched to a gene: 5. The CDR3 region is CASSFPQGADYGYTF. In nucleotides, the CDR3 is TGTGCCAGCAGTTTTCCACAGGGGGCAGACTATGGCTACACCTTC.

V is TRBV4-2 and J is TRBJ2-1; D is unclear. Between the trimmed V and J ends, which lost 1 base and 9 bases, there was a span of 7 bases. Germline V gene sequence: CDR1 LGHNA, CDR2 YNFKEQ. This CDR3 comprises 12 residues. CDR3 DNA sequence: TGTGCCAGCAGCCAAGGCAGTACTGAGCAGTTCTTC. Its translation is CASSQGSTEQFF.

There are a few counts of this clonotype. This chain connects TRBV19 to TRBJ2-3; D is undetermined. Germline V gene data show CDR1 as LNHDA and CDR2 as SQIVND (reference sequence). The V and J ends lost 3 bases and 2 bases respectively, with 9 bases between them. CDR3 length equals 14 residues. The CDR3 loop reads CASSIFRSTDTQYF. The CDR3 DNA reads as TGTGCCAGTAGTATCTTCCGATCCACAGATACGCAGTATTTT. Variable domain in full (rest from reference TRBV19 and TRBJ2-3): DGGITQSPKYLFRKEGQNVTLSCEQNLNHDAMYWYRQDPGQGLRLIYYSQIVNDFQKGDIAEGYSVSREKKESFPLTVTSAQKNPTAFYLCASSIFRSTDTQYFGPGTRLTVL.

This clonotype was seen repeatedly, ten times or more. The CDR3 DNA follows: TGCGCCAGCAGCCTGGCATCGACCCAGTACTTC. It translates to CASSLASTQYF. The chain joins TRBV5-1 to TRBJ2-5; D gene ambiguous. The length of the CDR3 is 11 residues. Germline loops: CDR1 SGHRS, CDR2 YFSETQ. Trimming took 4 bases from V and 7 from J, leaving 8 bases between them. Together with reference TRBV5-1 and TRBJ2-5, the CDR3 gives the full variable domain: KAGVTQTPRYLIKTRGQQVTLSCSPISGHRSVSWYQQTPGQGLQFLFEYFSETQRNKGNFPGRFSGRQFSNSRSEMNVSTLELGDSALYLCASSLASTQYFGPGTRLLVL.

This clonotype was detected only a few times. The chain employs TRBV7-9 and TRBJ2-5; either TRBD1 or TRBD2 may supply D (5 bases each). CDR3 size: 13 residues. Germline CDR1 SEHNR, CDR2 FQNEAQ (reference sequence). The V and J ends lost 3 bases and 3 bases respectively, with 8 bases between them. The CDR3 DNA is TGTGCCAGCAGCTTTGAGGGGAAAGAGACCCAGTACTTC. As protein: CASSFEGKETQYF.

This clonotype was seen a handful of times. V gene TRBV21-1 combines with J gene TRBJ2-7; TRBD2 is the table's D call, not checked against the DNA. TRBV21-1 is a recognized pseudogene. The CDR3 is 15 residues long. The CDR3 DNA reads TGTGCCAGCAGCAGGGGAGGTAGCGAGCAGTACGAGCAGTACTTC. This sequence encodes CASSRGGSEQYEQYF.

This chain uses TRBV4-2 with TRBJ2-6; 10 nucleotides line up with TRBD1. From germline, CDR1 is LGHNA and CDR2 YNFKEQ. The CDR3 is 18 amino acids. J lost 0 bases, V lost 2 bases, and 4 bases had no gene match. DNA for the CDR3: TGTGCCAGCAGCCAATCTCGACAGGGGGCCTCTGGGGCCAACGTCCTGACTTTC. This codes for CASSQSRQGASGANVLTF.

The chain couples TRBV29-1 to TRBJ2-1, with 7 positions matching TRBD2. Germline V CDR1 and CDR2: SQVTM, ANQGSEA. The CDR3 sequence is 13 residues long. J lost 6 bases, V lost 7 bases, and 9 bases had no gene match. This chain's CDR3 is CSALAGQSNEQFF. As DNA, the CDR3 is TGCAGCGCTTTAGCGGGTCAATCCAATGAGCAGTTCTTC.

The chain combines TRBV4-1 with TRBJ2-7, with 9 nucleotides matching TRBD2. The germline V gene encodes CDR1 MGHRA and CDR2 YSYEKL. V shed 6 bases and J 0 bases; nucleotides not matched to a gene: 12. The CDR3 consists of 17 residues. The CDR3: CASSREPSGVGSYEQYF. DNA for the CDR3: TGCGCCAGCAGTCGAGAACCTAGCGGGGTTGGCTCCTACGAGCAGTACTTC.

This chain connects TRBV6-5 to TRBJ2-1; perhaps TRBD2 as D (6 bases). V was clipped by 4 bases and J by 0 bases, with 16 bases between them. Germline V lookup: CDR1 MNHEY, CDR2 SVGAGI. The CDR3 contains 17 residues. CDR3 nucleotide sequence: TGTGCCAGCAGTTTGACTTCAGCGGGCCGCTCCTACAATGAGCAGTTCTTC. It translates to CASSLTSAGRSYNEQFF.